Below, 7 T cell receptor beta chains from the same sample are listed, as sequenced in a study of CD8 T cells in Susac syndrome. cDNA came from roughly 0.47 to 1 ug RNA primed by random hexamers. TCRdb independently ran MiXCR on the immunoSEQ multiplex PCR reads; one entry per CDR3 protein. The sample lists 100,000 or so distinct CDR3 sequences; 92% were seen once. The sequenced material came from CD4+ T cells from PBMCs. These receptors all come from a human donor in good health.

The chain uses TRBV9 and TRBJ1-1; 7 bases line up with TRBD1. J lost 6 bases, V lost 1 base, and 9 bases had no gene match. CDR1 is SGDLS, CDR2 YYNGEE, per germline. This CDR3 region has 15 residues. The CDR3 coding sequence is TGTGCCAGCAGCGTAATTCAGGGGGTAGGATCTGAAGCTTTCTTT. Translating it yields CASSVIQGVGSEAFF.

V and J are TRBV28 and TRBJ1-2; 7 bases match TRBD1. V was pared by 1 base and J by 5 bases, with 13 bases of the junction left unmatched. The CDR3 sequence is 17 residues long. In germline, CDR1 is MDHEN, CDR2 SYDVKM. In DNA form, the CDR3 reads TGTGCCAGCAGTTTATCGTTCGGGGCAGGGGGAAGGTATGGCTACACCTTC. Amino acid sequence: CASSLSFGAGGRYGYTF.

This sequence joins TRBV6-5 and TRBJ1-5; perhaps TRBD1 as D (5 bases). CDR1 MNHEY and CDR2 SVGAGI come from the germline V gene. CDR3 length: 13 amino acids. Trimming pared 6 bases from V and 5 bases from J, leaving 11 bases between. CDR3 residues: CASSWDRYQPQHF. CDR3 nucleotide sequence: TGTGCCAGCAGCTGGGACCGTTATCAGCCCCAGCATTTT.

The chain joins TRBV2 to TRBJ1-1; D is uncertain. Trimming left V 6 bases short and J 4 bases short, with 15 bases between. The CDR3 is 14 amino acids. Germline V CDR1 and CDR2: SNHLY, FYNNEI. This CDR3 is CASRTDSRRTEAFF. The CDR3 DNA follows: TGTGCCAGCAGGACGGACTCCCGTCGCACTGAAGCTTTCTTT.

The chain joins TRBV14 to TRBJ2-1; D may be TRBD1 (5 bases). The CDR3 extends over 15 amino acids. Germline CDR1 is SGHDN and CDR2 is FVKESK. Between the trimmed V and J ends, which lost 5 bases and 9 bases, there was a span of 20 bases. The CDR3 protein is CASSGHGQIVSEQFF. The CDR3 coding sequence is TGTGCCAGCAGCGGACATGGGCAGATCGTCAGTGAGCAGTTCTTC.

The V and J genes are TRBV29-1 and TRBJ1-1; 7 positions match TRBD1. The CDR3 extends over 12 amino acids. Germline lookup yields CDR1 SQVTM and CDR2 ANQGSEA. Germline trimming cut 2 bases from V and 13 bases from J; bases unmatched to any gene: 10. The CDR3, as DNA: TGCAGCGTTGAATTAGGGACCACAGGGGTTTTCTTT. As protein: CSVELGTTGVFF.

The rearrangement joins TRBV28 to TRBJ1-5; no reliable D call. The V gene lost 2 bases and the J gene lost 3 bases, with 11 bases spanning the gap. The length of the CDR3 is 15 residues. Germline CDR1 is MDHEN and CDR2 is SYDVKM. The CDR3 DNA sequence: TGTGCCAGCAGTTTAGGGCAGACCTACAATCAGCCCCAGCATTTT. This translates into CASSLGQTYNQPQHF.